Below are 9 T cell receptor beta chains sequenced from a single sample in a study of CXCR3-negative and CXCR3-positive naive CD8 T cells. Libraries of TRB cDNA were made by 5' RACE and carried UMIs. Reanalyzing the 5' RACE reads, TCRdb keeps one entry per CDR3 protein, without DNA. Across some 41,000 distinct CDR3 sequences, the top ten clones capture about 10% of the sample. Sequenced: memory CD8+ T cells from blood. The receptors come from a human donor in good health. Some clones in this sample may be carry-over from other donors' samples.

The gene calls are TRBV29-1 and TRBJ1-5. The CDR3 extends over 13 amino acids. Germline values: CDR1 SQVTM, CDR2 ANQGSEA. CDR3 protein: CSAGDLDNQPQHF.

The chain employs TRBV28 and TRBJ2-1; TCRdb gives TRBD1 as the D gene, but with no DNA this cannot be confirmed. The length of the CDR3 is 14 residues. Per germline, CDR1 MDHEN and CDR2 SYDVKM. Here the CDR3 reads CASTPGTGNNEQFF.

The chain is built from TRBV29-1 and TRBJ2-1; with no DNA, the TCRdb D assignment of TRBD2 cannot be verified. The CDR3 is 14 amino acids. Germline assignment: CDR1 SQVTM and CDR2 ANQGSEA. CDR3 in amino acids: CSVGPSGGENEQFF.

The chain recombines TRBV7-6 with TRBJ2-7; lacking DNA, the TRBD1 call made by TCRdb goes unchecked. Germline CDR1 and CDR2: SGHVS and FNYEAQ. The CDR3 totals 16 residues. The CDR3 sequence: CASSDQQAGTGDEQYF.

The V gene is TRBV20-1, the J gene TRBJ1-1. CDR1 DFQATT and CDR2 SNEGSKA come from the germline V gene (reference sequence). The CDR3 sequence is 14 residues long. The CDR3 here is CSARDGGGDTEAFF.

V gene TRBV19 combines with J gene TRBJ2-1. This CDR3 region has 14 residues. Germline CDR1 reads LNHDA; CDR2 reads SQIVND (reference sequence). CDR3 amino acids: CASTVWFGYNEQFF. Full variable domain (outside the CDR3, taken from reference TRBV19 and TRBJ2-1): DGGITQSPKYLFRKEGQNVTLSCEQNLNHDAMYWYRQDPGQGLRLIYYSQIVNDFQKGDIAEGYSVSREKKESFPLTVTSAQKNPTAFYLCASTVWFGYNEQFFGPGTRLTVL.

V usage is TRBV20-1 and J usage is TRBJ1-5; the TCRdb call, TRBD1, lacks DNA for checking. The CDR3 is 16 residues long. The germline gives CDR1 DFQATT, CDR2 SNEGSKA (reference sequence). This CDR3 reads CSANLKGGNSNQPQHF.

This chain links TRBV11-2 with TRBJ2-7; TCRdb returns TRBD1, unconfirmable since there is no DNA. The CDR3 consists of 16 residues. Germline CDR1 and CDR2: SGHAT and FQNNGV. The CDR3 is CASSLDWTGSSYEQYF.

Here the CDR3 reads CASSQDSGDLAGALYNEQFF. The rearrangement uses TRBV3-1 and TRBJ2-1; absent DNA, TCRdb's TRBD2 call cannot be checked. Germline CDR1 and CDR2: LGHDT and YNNKEL (reference sequence). CDR3 length: 20 residues.